This T cell receptor beta chain was documented in a study of blood T cell repertoires in COVID-19. Turning to the study itself: The study drew acute and convalescent COVID-19 samples from the United States, Italy and Spain. T cells, B-cell-depleted T cells, or PBMCs provided the cDNA or gDNA that served as material.

In the original workflow: Reference gene primer amplification in the assay estimated nucleated cell counts. Profiling relied on immunoSEQ multiplex PCR, and the TCRdb table lists in-frame clones only, not all of them. V and J calls and clone size are those listed in that table; D and trimming were worked out from the DNA. Of 60,000 or so clones listed, 70% to 90% are singletons. V lost 3 bases to trimming and J lost 5 bases, with 8 bases between them. Germline CDR1 reads ENHRY; CDR2 reads SYGVKD. The CDR3 has 13 amino acids. The sample comprised peripheral blood. The chain combines TRBV10-3 with TRBJ1-5; no definite D call. This receptor was identified in a man older than 75 with acute or convalescent COVID-19. The CDR3 region has the DNA TGTGCCATCAGTGACGCAGCGGATCAGCCCCAGCATTTT. Its protein product is CAISDAADQPQHF.